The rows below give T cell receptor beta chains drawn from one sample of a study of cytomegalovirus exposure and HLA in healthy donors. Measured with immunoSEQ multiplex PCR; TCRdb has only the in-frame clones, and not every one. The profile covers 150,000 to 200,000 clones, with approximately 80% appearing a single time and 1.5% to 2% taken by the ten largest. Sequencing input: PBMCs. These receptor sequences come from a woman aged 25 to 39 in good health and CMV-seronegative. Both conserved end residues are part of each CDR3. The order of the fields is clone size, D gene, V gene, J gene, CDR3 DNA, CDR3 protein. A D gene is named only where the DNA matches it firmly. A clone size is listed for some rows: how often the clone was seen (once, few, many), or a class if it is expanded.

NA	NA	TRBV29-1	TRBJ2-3	TGCAGCGTTGAACCCCTCCCAGATACGCAGTATTTT	CSVEPLPDTQYF
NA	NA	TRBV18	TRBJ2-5	TGTGCCAGCTCACCAGGACTCTACGAGGAGCAGTACTTC	CASSPGLYEEQYF
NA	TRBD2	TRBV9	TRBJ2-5	TGTGCCAGCAGCGTTAGCGGGAGCAACGAACGGACCCAGTACTTC	CASSVSGSNERTQYF
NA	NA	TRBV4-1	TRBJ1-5	TGCGCCAGCAGCCAATTGGGACTGTCAAATCAGCCCCAGCATTTT	CASSQLGLSNQPQHF
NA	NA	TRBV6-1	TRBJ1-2	TGTGCCAGCCGTAGGGGCAGGGGAGAAGGCTACACCTTC	CASRRGRGEGYTF
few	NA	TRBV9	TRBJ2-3	TGTGCCAGCAGCGTAGCAGGGACTAGCACAGATACGCAGTATTTT	CASSVAGTSTDTQYF
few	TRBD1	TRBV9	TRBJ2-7	TGTGCCAGCAGCCCAGTGCCGGGACAGAGCTCCTACGAGCAGTACTTC	CASSPVPGQSSYEQYF
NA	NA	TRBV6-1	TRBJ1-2	TGTGCCAGCAGGGGGTGGACGGGGGATGGCTACACCTTC	CASRGWTGDGYTF
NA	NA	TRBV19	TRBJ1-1	TGTGCCAGTAGTATTGTGACAGGTGCGACTGAAGCTTTCTTT	CASSIVTGATEAFF
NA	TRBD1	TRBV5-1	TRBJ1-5	TGCGCCAGCAGCCCCGGGACAGGGGGCAATCAGCCCCAGCATTTT	CASSPGTGGNQPQHF
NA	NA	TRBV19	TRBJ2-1	TGTGCCAGTAGTTCTGTGGGGTCAGGGGTATACAATGAGCAGTTCTTC	CASSSVGSGVYNEQFF
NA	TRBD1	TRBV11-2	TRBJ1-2	TGTGCCAGCAGCTCCTACAGGGGCTATGGCTACACCTTC	CASSSYRGYGYTF
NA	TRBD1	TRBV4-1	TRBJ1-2	TGCGCCAGCAGCCACCCAGCGGACAGGGCGCACTATGGCTACACCTTC	CASSHPADRAHYGYTF
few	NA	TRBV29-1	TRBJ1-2	TGCAGCGTCCGCACCCCCCAAGACCGCACTATAGGCTACACCTTC	CSVRTPQDRTIGYTF
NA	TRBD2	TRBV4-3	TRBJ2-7	TGCGCCAGCAGCCACCTCAGCGGGAGGATCCCTCCCCGCACCTACGAGCAGTACTTC	CASSHLSGRIPPRTYEQYF
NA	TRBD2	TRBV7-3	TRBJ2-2	TGTGCCAGCAGCTTAATGGGGACTAGCGGGGCCGGGGAGCTGTTTTTT	CASSLMGTSGAGELFF
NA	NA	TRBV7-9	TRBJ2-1	TGTGCCAGCAGAGGGGGTGCCCACAATGAGCAGTTCTTC	CASRGGAHNEQFF
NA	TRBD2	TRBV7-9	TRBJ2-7	TGTGCCAGCAGCCGATATACTAGCGGGAGCTACGAGCAGTACTTC	CASSRYTSGSYEQYF
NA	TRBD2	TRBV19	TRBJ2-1	TGTGCCAGTAGATGGGGACTAGCGAGTGAGCAGTTCTTC	CASRWGLASEQFF
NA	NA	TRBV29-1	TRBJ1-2	TGCAGCGTTGAAGAACCCCTGGGGGGGGCTGGCTACACCTTC	CSVEEPLGGAGYTF
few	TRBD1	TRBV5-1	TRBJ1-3	TGCGCCAGCAGCCGGACAGGGTCCGGAAACACCATATATTTT	CASSRTGSGNTIYF
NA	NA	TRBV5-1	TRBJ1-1	TGCGCCAGCAGCTTGGGACGGCTAAACAGGGACACTGAAGCTTTCTTT	CASSLGRLNRDTEAFF
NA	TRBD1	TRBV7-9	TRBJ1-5	TGTGCCAGCAGCTTAGCGGACAGGGGGGGCAATCAGCCCCAGCATTTT	CASSLADRGGNQPQHF
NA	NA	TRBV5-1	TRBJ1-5	TGCGCCAGCATGGCAGGAGGGAATAGCAATCAGCCCCAGCATTTT	CASMAGGNSNQPQHF
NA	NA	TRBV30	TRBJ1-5	TGTGCCTGGAGTGGAGATAGCAATCAGCCCCAGCATTTT	CAWSGDSNQPQHF
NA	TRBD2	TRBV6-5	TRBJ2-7	TGTGCCAGCAGGGACGGACTAGCGGGGCCCTACGAGCAGTACTTC	CASRDGLAGPYEQYF
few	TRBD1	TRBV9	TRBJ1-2	TGTGCCAGCAGCGTCACACCTAAGGGGGCTACCTATGGCTACACCTTC	CASSVTPKGATYGYTF
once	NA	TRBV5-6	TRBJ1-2	TGTGCCAGCAGCTTGGAGGCGGGAAGTTCGATAAACTATGGCTACACCTTC	CASSLEAGSSINYGYTF
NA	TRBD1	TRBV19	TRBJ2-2	TGTGCCAGTAGGGGACAGGGGGCCGCCGGGGAGCTGTTTTTT	CASRGQGAAGELFF
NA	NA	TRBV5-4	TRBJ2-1	TGTGCCAGCAGCTACGGACAGAACTCCTACAATGAGCAGTTCTTC	CASSYGQNSYNEQFF
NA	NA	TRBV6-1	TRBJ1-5	TGTGCCAGCATTGGAGGGTCAATGGGGCCCCAGCATTTT	CASIGGSMGPQHF
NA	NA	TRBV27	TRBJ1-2	TGTGCCACCTCAAGGGCAGGGCGTCTTCCTAACTATGGCTACACCTTC	CATSRAGRLPNYGYTF